The 15 T cell receptor beta chains reported below all come from one sample, sequenced in a study of vaccination effects on CD4 cells after COVID-19. Clones were sequenced by immunoSEQ multiplex PCR, and TCRdb holds only the in-frame ones, with some missing. The table shows 20,000 to 25,000 clones, with around two thirds occurring only once. Which antigens these TCRs recognize remains unknown. The ViraFEST assay expanded antigen-specific CD4+ T cells with viral peptide pools before sequencing. Culturing for 9 to 10 days preceded CD4+ T cell isolation. Vaccine recipients lacked prior SARS-CoV-2 infection and had negative nucleocapsid antibodies. The sample in question was CD4+ T cells from PBMCs cultured with HCoV-OC43 spike peptides, obtained before COVID-19 vaccination. The subset here: HCoV-OC43 spike overlapping peptide pool stimulation. The source is a human donor who received a COVID-19 vaccine.

This clone was seen just once. The chain links TRBV7-2 to TRBJ2-7, with D perhaps given as TRBD1 or TRBD2 (6 bases each). V lost 5 bases and J 5 bases, leaving 28 bases between the germline ends. From germline, CDR1 is SGHTA and CDR2 FQGNSA. This CDR3 is built from 18 residues. CDR3 bases: TGTGCCAGCAGCCGTAGGACACAGGGACACCCGGGGGCAAACGAGCAGTACTTC. Its protein is CASSRRTQGHPGANEQYF.

This clone occurred a few times. The rearrangement joins TRBV2 to TRBJ1-1; TRBD1 is a possible D gene (5 bases). V was cut by 5 bases and J by 6 bases, with 10 bases left in between. Per the germline V gene, CDR1 is SNHLY and CDR2 is FYNNEI. The CDR3 spans 12 residues. The CDR3 loop reads CASSPGTSEAFF. The CDR3 DNA reads as TGTGCCAGCAGTCCCGGGACTTCTGAAGCTTTCTTT.

The chain carries TRBV5-1 and TRBJ2-7; weak D call: TRBD2 (5 bases). Germline CDR1 is SGHRS and CDR2 is YFSETQ. This CDR3 contains 12 residues. Trimming removed 0 bases at V and 6 bases at J, with 7 bases between. CDR3 amino acids: CASSLASSEQYF. The CDR3, as DNA: TGCGCCAGCAGCTTGGCTAGCAGCGAGCAGTACTTC.

V is TRBV11-2 and J is TRBJ2-7; either TRBD1 or TRBD2 may fit D (7 bases each). The CDR3 covers 17 residues. Germline loops: CDR1 SGHAT, CDR2 FQNNGV. The V gene lost 5 bases and the J gene lost 4 bases, with 24 bases spanning the gap. CDR3 residues: CASSDNWGGTASYEQYF. The CDR3 coding sequence is TGTGCCAGCAGCGATAATTGGGGGGGGACAGCAAGTTACGAGCAGTACTTC.

The chain joins TRBV11-2 to TRBJ2-1; weak D call: TRBD2 (6 bases). CDR1 and CDR2 (germline): SGHAT, FQNNGV. V was shortened by 4 bases and J by 1 base, with 14 bases between the two germline ends. This CDR3 has 16 amino acids. CDR3 sequence: CASSSLARRSYNEQFF. DNA for the CDR3: TGTGCCAGCAGCTCCCTAGCGAGGAGGTCCTACAATGAGCAGTTCTTC.

The gene calls are TRBV2 and TRBJ2-2; 11 bases fit TRBD2. V trimming: 7 bases; J trimming: 11 bases; junction bases outside the gene matches: 9. The germline V gene has CDR1 SNHLY and CDR2 FYNNEI. The CDR3 has 14 amino acids. The CDR3 protein is CASTRALAGGELFF. CDR3 coding DNA: TGTGCCAGCACCAGAGCGCTAGCGGGGGGAGAGCTGTTTTTT.

A few counts support this clone. The chain is built from TRBV10-1 and TRBJ2-1; perhaps TRBD2 as D (5 bases). Germline values: CDR1 WNHNN, CDR2 SYGVQD (reference sequence). V shed 0 bases and J shed 7 bases, with 10 bases lying between them. This CDR3 is built from 14 residues. The CDR3 is CASSESREWNEQFF. The CDR3 region has the DNA TGCGCCAGCAGTGAGTCGAGGGAGTGGAATGAGCAGTTCTTC.

In its sample, this clone was seen once. This chain uses TRBV7-6 with TRBJ2-3; 7 bases fit TRBD1. Germline assignment: CDR1 SGHVS and CDR2 FNYEAQ. CDR3 length: 15 amino acids. J lost 4 bases, V lost 4 bases, and 8 bases had no gene match. CDR3 bases: TGTGCCAGCAGCTCAGGACAGGTCCATGCAGATACGCAGTATTTT. Amino acid sequence: CASSSGQVHADTQYF.

This clone was detected once. The rearrangement uses TRBV30 and TRBJ1-3; D remains unclear. Trimming took off 3 bases at V and 0 bases at J, with 15 bases between the two ends. Germline values: CDR1 GTSNPN, CDR2 SVGIG (reference sequence). The CDR3 extends over 16 amino acids. In DNA, the CDR3 is TGTGCCTGGAGGTATCCTGGGGAACACTCTGGAAACACCATATATTTT. Translation gives CAWRYPGEHSGNTIYF.

The V gene is TRBV25-1, the J gene TRBJ2-3; perhaps TRBD1 as D (6 bases). This CDR3 comprises 16 residues. The germline V gene has CDR1 MGHDK and CDR2 SYGVNS. V lost 2 bases, J lost 0 bases, and 12 bases lay in between. The CDR3 DNA follows: TGTGCCAGCAGTGAAGGCCAGGGGCCGAGCACAGATACGCAGTATTTT. Its protein is CASSEGQGPSTDTQYF. Based on the CDR3 plus reference TRBV25-1 and TRBJ2-3, the full variable domain is EADIYQTPRYLVIGTGKKITLECSQTMGHDKMYWYQQDPGMELHLIHYSYGVNSTEKGDLSSESTVSRIRTEHFPLTLESARPSHTSQYLCASSEGQGPSTDTQYFGPGTRLTVL.

The rearrangement links TRBV10-2 to TRBJ2-1; D tentatively fits TRBD1 or TRBD2 (5 bases each). In germline, CDR1 is WSHSY, CDR2 SAAADI. The germline V and J ends were trimmed by 1 base and 6 bases, with 7 bases remaining between them. The CDR3 covers 13 residues. The CDR3 loop reads CASSEWDANEQFF. The CDR3 nucleotides read TGCGCCAGCAGTGAGTGGGACGCCAATGAGCAGTTCTTC.

This CDR3 reads CASTMDNSDGYTF. The CDR3 DNA reads as TGCGCCAGCACAATGGACAATTCTGATGGCTACACCTTC. This chain connects TRBV5-1 to TRBJ1-2; tentative D call: TRBD1 (5 bases). The CDR3 spans 13 residues. V was cut by 6 bases and J by 6 bases, with 15 bases left in between. Per germline, CDR1 SGHRS and CDR2 YFSETQ.

The chain links TRBV29-1 to TRBJ2-2, with a tentative D call TRBD1 (5 bases). The CDR3 extends over 13 amino acids. Germline V lookup: CDR1 SQVTM, CDR2 ANQGSEA. The V end was cut by 7 bases, the J end by 4 bases, with 13 bases between. DNA for the CDR3: TGCAGCGCGAGAACAGGATCCACCGGGGAGCTGTTTTTT. It is translated as CSARTGSTGELFF.

A note on this clone: This CDR3 is also generated by other DNA sequences in the sample. The V call is TRBV30, the J call TRBJ1-5; a possible D gene is TRBD1 (6 bases). This CDR3 contains 13 residues. Between the trimmed V and J ends, which lost 0 bases and 6 bases, there was a span of 9 bases. CDR1 and CDR2 (germline): GTSNPN, SVGIG (reference sequence). The chain's CDR3 is CAWSVQGGQPQHF. The CDR3 coding sequence is TGTGCCTGGAGTGTACAGGGCGGTCAGCCCCAGCATTTT.

This CDR3 reads CASSRDSLEQFF. The CDR3 nucleotides are TGTGCCAGCAGTCGGGACAGCCTAGAGCAGTTCTTC. The chain uses TRBV6-5 and TRBJ2-1; 7 bases agree with TRBD1. CDR3 length: 12 amino acids. V shed 5 bases, J shed 10 bases, and the junction held 5 bases outside the gene matches. Germline-derived CDR1 and CDR2 are MNHEY and SVGAGI.